Listed below are T cell receptor beta chains from one sample, sequenced in a study of T cell responses to AZD1222 COVID-19 vaccine. Data came from immunoSEQ multiplex PCR; TCRdb stores just in-frame clones and leaves some out. The sample consists of some 150,000 clones, 93% of them appearing once. Sequencing used peripheral blood, obtained on day 0 of AZD1222 vaccination. These receptor sequences come from an adult in good health. Both conserved end residues are part of each CDR3. Each record gives: J gene, V gene, clone size, D gene, CDR3 protein, CDR3 DNA. D genes are given only for firm matches. Rows give clone size only sometimes, using once, few, many, or a class for an expanded clone.

>TRBJ1-1|TRBV27|NA|NA
CASSTHGSGTIRAFF
TGTGCCAGCAGTACGCATGGATCCGGGACAATTCGAGCTTTCTTT
>TRBJ1-3|TRBV7-9|many|TRBD1
CASSVGQAKSGNTIYF
TGTGCCAGCAGCGTTGGACAGGCCAAATCTGGAAACACCATATATTTT
>TRBJ2-1|TRBV11-2|NA|NA
CASSLEEGGRNEQFF
TGTGCCAGCAGCTTAGAAGAAGGGGGGCGCAATGAGCAGTTCTTC
>TRBJ2-2|TRBV19|once|NA
CASSKQRELRSGELFF
TGTGCCAGTAGTAAGCAAAGGGAGCTAAGGAGCGGGGAGCTGTTTTTT
>TRBJ2-3|TRBV11-2|NA|NA
CASSSPTDTQYF
TGTGCCAGCAGCTCCCCCACAGATACGCAGTATTTT
>TRBJ2-3|TRBV4-1|NA|NA
CASSRPKSGASTDTQYF
TGCGCCAGCAGCCGTCCCAAAAGCGGAGCTAGCACAGATACGCAGTATTTT
>TRBJ2-7|TRBV11-2|NA|TRBD2
CASSTQAGGSYEQYF
TGTGCCAGCAGCACCCAAGCGGGGGGTTCCTACGAGCAGTACTTC
>TRBJ2-7|TRBV5-1|once|TRBD2
CASSFTSGAYEQYF
TGCGCCAGCAGCTTTACTAGCGGGGCCTACGAGCAGTACTTC
>TRBJ1-2|TRBV30|once|NA
CAWSGTGSYTF
TGTGCCTGGAGCGGGACTGGGAGTTACACCTTC
>TRBJ1-2|TRBV9|NA|NA
CASSVAAGSGYTF
TGTGCCAGCAGCGTAGCTGCGGGGTCTGGCTACACCTTC
>TRBJ1-1|TRBV12-3/TRBV12-4|NA|TRBD1
CASSLGDRLAFF
TGTGCCAGCAGTTTAGGGGACAGGCTGGCTTTCTTT
>TRBJ2-3|TRBV9|NA|TRBD2
CASSGSIGAGGADTQYF
TGTGCCAGCAGCGGATCCATAGGCGCGGGGGGTGCAGATACGCAGTATTTT
>TRBJ2-3|TRBV7-2|NA|NA
CASSPTESTDTQYF
TGTGCCAGCAGCCCGACAGAAAGCACAGATACGCAGTATTTT
>TRBJ1-3|TRBV6-6|NA|NA
CASTASGSRGGNTIYF
TGTGCCAGCACCGCCTCCGGGTCCCGGGGTGGAAACACCATATATTTT
>TRBJ2-2|TRBV6-5|NA|NA
CASSSPGTHFGELFF
TGTGCCAGCAGTTCCCCCGGGACTCATTTCGGGGAGCTGTTTTTT
>TRBJ2-7|TRBV18|NA|NA
CASSPGPTRSYEQYF
TGTGCCAGCTCACCTGGACCGACTCGGTCCTACGAGCAGTACTTC
>TRBJ1-1|TRBV27|NA|NA
CASSLRVRSTEAFF
TGTGCCAGCAGTTTAAGGGTTCGTAGCACTGAAGCTTTCTTT
>TRBJ1-1|TRBV4-2|NA|NA
CASSPVFDTEAFF
TGTGCCAGCAGCCCGGTATTCGACACTGAAGCTTTCTTT
>TRBJ1-2|TRBV6-5|NA|TRBD1
CASSIQGAQGYTF
TGTGCCAGCAGCATACAGGGGGCGCAAGGCTACACCTTC
>TRBJ1-6|TRBV9|NA|NA
CASSVVGLVNSPLHF
TGTGCCAGCAGCGTAGTCGGGCTCGTTAATTCACCCCTCCACTTT
>TRBJ1-4|TRBV4-1|NA|NA
CASSYSGGVGEKLFF
TGCGCCAGCAGCTATTCGGGGGGGGTAGGGGAAAAACTGTTTTTT
>TRBJ1-5|TRBV5-8|NA|NA
CASSWENQPQHF
TGTGCCAGCAGCTGGGAGAATCAGCCCCAGCATTTT
>TRBJ1-4|TRBV3-1/TRBV3-2|NA|NA
CASSQEHRVGEKLFF
TGTGCCAGCAGCCAAGAACACAGGGTCGGTGAAAAACTGTTTTTT
>TRBJ1-4|TRBV27|NA|NA
CASSRRTVATNEKLFF
TGTGCCAGCAGTAGGAGGACAGTTGCAACTAATGAAAAACTGTTTTTT
>TRBJ2-7|TRBV19|NA|NA
CASSTKSTVSYEQYF
TGTGCCAGTAGTACGAAGTCGACAGTCTCCTACGAGCAGTACTTC
>TRBJ2-2|TRBV7-9|NA|TRBD1
CASSLGDRDTGELFF
TGTGCCAGCAGCTTAGGGGACAGAGACACCGGGGAGCTGTTTTTT
>TRBJ1-2|TRBV2|once|NA
CASKQGNFWRGYTF
TGTGCCAGTAAACAGGGAAACTTCTGGCGTGGCTACACCTTC
>TRBJ1-1|TRBV6-5|NA|NA
CASSYSQNTEAFF
TGTGCCAGCAGTTACTCACAGAACACTGAAGCTTTCTTT
>TRBJ2-7|TRBV5-1|NA|TRBD1
CASSKGQGAYEQYF
TGCGCCAGCAGCAAGGGACAGGGTGCCTACGAGCAGTACTTC
>TRBJ1-2|TRBV4-1|NA|NA
CASSQESAGLYGYTF
TGCGCCAGCAGCCAAGAATCCGCAGGGCTCTATGGCTACACCTTC
>TRBJ1-1|TRBV19|NA|NA
CASGFRRTGTEAFF
TGTGCCAGTGGCTTCCGAAGGACGGGCACTGAAGCTTTCTTT
>TRBJ2-5|TRBV7-2|NA|NA
CASSLYYLAQETQYF
TGTGCCAGCAGCTTATATTACCTTGCCCAAGAGACCCAGTACTTC
>TRBJ1-2|TRBV6-5|once|TRBD1
CASGGTVYGYTF
TGTGCCAGCGGGGGGACAGTCTATGGCTACACCTTC
>TRBJ2-2|TRBV19|NA|NA
CASSIGRDPTGELFF
TGTGCCAGTAGTATAGGACGGGACCCCACCGGGGAGCTGTTTTTT
>TRBJ1-2|TRBV6-6|NA|NA
CASSAQGLVDGYTF
TGTGCCAGCAGTGCACAGGGACTGGTCGATGGCTACACCTTC
>TRBJ2-3|TRBV5-1|NA|NA
CASSLGQTPSTDTQYF
TGCGCCAGCAGCTTGGGACAGACCCCTAGCACAGATACGCAGTATTTT
>TRBJ2-2|TRBV6-1|NA|TRBD1
CASSERRQGTGELFF
TGTGCCAGCAGTGAACGGAGACAGGGAACCGGGGAGCTGTTTTTT
>TRBJ1-1|TRBV12-3/TRBV12-4|NA|NA
CASSLRENTEAFF
TGTGCCAGCAGTTTAAGGGAGAACACTGAAGCTTTCTTT
>TRBJ1-1|TRBV12-3/TRBV12-4|once|NA
CASSLLAAEAFF
TGTGCCAGCAGTTTATTGGCAGCTGAAGCTTTCTTT
>TRBJ1-2|TRBV3-1/TRBV3-2|NA|TRBD1
CASSQGQGIYSRYGYTF
TGTGCCAGCAGCCAAGGACAGGGTATCTACTCTCGCTATGGCTACACCTTC
>TRBJ1-2|TRBV10-2|NA|NA
CASSESGATNYGYTF
TGCGCCAGCAGTGAGTCAGGAGCTACTAACTATGGCTACACCTTC
>TRBJ1-6|TRBV30|NA|NA
CAWRNEGYSNNSPLHF
TGTGCCTGGAGGAATGAGGGGTACAGCAATAATTCACCCCTCCACTTT
>TRBJ2-7|TRBV5-1|NA|NA
CASSFRTGSYEQYF
TGCGCCAGCAGCTTCCGGACGGGCTCCTACGAGCAGTACTTC
>TRBJ1-4|TRBV29-1|once|TRBD1
CSVAGGVGEKLFF
TGCAGCGTCGCAGGGGGCGTCGGTGAAAAACTGTTTTTT
>TRBJ2-7|TRBV14|medium-sized|NA
CASSPANYEQYF
TGTGCCAGCAGCCCGGCAAACTACGAGCAGTACTTC
>TRBJ2-1|TRBV6-5|NA|TRBD1
CASSYLGQGGNEQFF
TGTGCCAGCAGTTACTTGGGACAGGGGGGTAATGAGCAGTTCTTC
>TRBJ1-4|TRBV7-8|NA|TRBD1
CASSRDPRTGDEKLFF
TGTGCCAGCAGCCGCGACCCCAGGACAGGGGATGAAAAACTGTTTTTT
>TRBJ2-2|TRBV6-6|NA|TRBD1
CASYDGGTGYGELFF
TGTGCCAGCTACGATGGGGGGACAGGGTATGGGGAGCTGTTTTTT
>TRBJ1-2|TRBV12-3/TRBV12-4|NA|NA
CASSLDYYGYTF
TGTGCCAGCAGTTTAGATTATTATGGCTACACCTTC